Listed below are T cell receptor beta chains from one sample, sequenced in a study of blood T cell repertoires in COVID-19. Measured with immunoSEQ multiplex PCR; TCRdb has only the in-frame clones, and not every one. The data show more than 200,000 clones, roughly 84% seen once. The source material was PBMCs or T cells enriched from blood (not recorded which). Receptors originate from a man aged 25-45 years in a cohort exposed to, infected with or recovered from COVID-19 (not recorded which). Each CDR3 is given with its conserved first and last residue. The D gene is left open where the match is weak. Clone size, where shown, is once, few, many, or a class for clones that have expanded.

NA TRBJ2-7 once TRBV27 CASSFVSGSYEQYF TGTGCCAGCAGTTTTGTCAGCGGGTCCTACGAGCAGTACTTC
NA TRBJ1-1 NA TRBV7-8 CASSSFHPPGRAEAFF TGTGCCAGCAGCTCCTTCCACCCTCCGGGCAGGGCTGAAGCTTTCTTT
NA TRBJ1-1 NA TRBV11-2 CASSHNLNTEAFF TGTGCCAGCAGCCATAACTTGAACACTGAAGCTTTCTTT
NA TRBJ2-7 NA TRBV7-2 CASSLVGGRATEQYF TGTGCCAGCAGCTTAGTAGGGGGGAGGGCCACCGAGCAGTACTTC
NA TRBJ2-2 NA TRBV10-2 CASRGQGNTGELFF TGCGCCAGCAGAGGGCAGGGGAACACCGGGGAGCTGTTTTTT
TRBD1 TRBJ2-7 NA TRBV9 CASSTRGDRGSYEQYF TGTGCCAGCAGCACGAGAGGGGACAGGGGGTCCTACGAGCAGTACTTC
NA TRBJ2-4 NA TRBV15 CATSRVSGIMGKNIQYF TGTGCCACCAGCAGAGTATCAGGGATAATGGGAAAAAACATTCAGTACTTC
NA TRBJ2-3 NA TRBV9 CASSVAGRTYYSDTQYF TGTGCCAGCAGCGTAGCGGGGAGGACTTATTATTCAGATACGCAGTATTTT
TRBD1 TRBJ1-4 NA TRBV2 CASSEGFGMGTGGSLATNEKLFF TGTGCCAGCAGTGAAGGCTTTGGGATGGGGACAGGGGGGTCGTTGGCAACTAATGAAAAACTGTTTTTT
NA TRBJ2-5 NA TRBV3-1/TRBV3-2 CASSPEDDFPKYF TGTGCCAGCAGCCCAGAGGATGACTTTCCGAAATACTTC
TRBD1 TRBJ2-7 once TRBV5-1 CASSLGQGNEQYF TGCGCCAGCAGCTTGGGACAGGGGAATGAGCAGTACTTC
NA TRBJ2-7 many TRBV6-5 CASSRDFERTYEQYF TGTGCCAGCAGTCGGGACTTCGAAAGGACCTACGAGCAGTACTTC
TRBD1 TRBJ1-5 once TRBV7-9 CASSLWRRDRGNQPQHF TGTGCCAGCAGCTTATGGCGCCGGGACAGGGGCAATCAGCCCCAGCATTTT
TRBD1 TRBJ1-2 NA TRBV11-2 CASSLELLRQGAFSGYTF TGTGCCAGCAGCTTAGAGCTCCTGAGACAGGGGGCATTCTCTGGCTACACCTTC
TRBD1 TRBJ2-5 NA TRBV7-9 CASSRPGQGAETQYF TGTGCCAGCAGCCGACCGGGACAGGGGGCAGAGACCCAGTACTTC
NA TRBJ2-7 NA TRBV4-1 CASSQAPDTYEQYF TGCGCCAGCAGCCAAGCACCTGATACTTACGAGCAGTACTTC
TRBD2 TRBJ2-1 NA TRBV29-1 CSVEKGGRAYNEQFF TGCAGCGTTGAAAAAGGCGGGAGGGCCTACAATGAGCAGTTCTTC
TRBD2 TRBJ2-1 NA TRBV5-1 CASSPTGIEREYEQFF TGCGCCAGCAGCCCCACAGGGATTGAGCGGGAGTACGAGCAGTTCTTC
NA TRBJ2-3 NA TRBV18 CASSPADREGRFDTQYF TGTGCCAGCTCACCTGCGGACAGGGAGGGAAGGTTCGATACGCAGTATTTT
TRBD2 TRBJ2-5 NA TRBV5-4 CASSFTSGGQETQYF TGTGCCAGCAGCTTCACTAGCGGGGGCCAAGAGACCCAGTACTTC
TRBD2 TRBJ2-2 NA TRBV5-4 CASSILAGGNTGELFF TGTGCCAGCAGCATTCTAGCGGGAGGGAACACCGGGGAGCTGTTTTTT
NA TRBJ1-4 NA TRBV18 CASSPSPSTNEKLFF TGTGCCAGCTCACCGAGCCCTTCAACTAATGAAAAACTGTTTTTT
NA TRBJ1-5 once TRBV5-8 CASSLANRGINQPQHF TGTGCCAGCAGCTTGGCCAACCGGGGTATAAACCAGCCCCAGCATTTT
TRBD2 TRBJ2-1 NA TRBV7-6 CASSILAGGPSYNEQFF TGTGCCAGCAGTATCCTAGCGGGAGGGCCTTCTTACAATGAGCAGTTCTTC
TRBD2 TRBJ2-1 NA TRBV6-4 CASSGTSEGNEQFF TGTGCCAGCAGCGGGACTAGCGAGGGCAATGAGCAGTTCTTC
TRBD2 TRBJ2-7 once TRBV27 CASADPLAGVFDSYEQYF TGTGCCAGCGCCGACCCACTAGCGGGAGTATTCGACTCCTACGAGCAGTACTTC
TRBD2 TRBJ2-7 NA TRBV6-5 CASRLAGGSYEQYF TGTGCCAGCAGGCTAGCGGGAGGAAGCTACGAGCAGTACTTC
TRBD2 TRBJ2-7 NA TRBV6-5 CASSRLAFYEQYF TGTGCCAGCAGCAGACTAGCTTTCTACGAGCAGTACTTC
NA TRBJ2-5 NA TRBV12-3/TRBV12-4 CASSFGRKETQYF TGTGCCAGCAGTTTTGGCAGGAAAGAGACCCAGTACTTC
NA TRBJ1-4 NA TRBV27 CASSSDGVATNEKLFF TGTGCCAGCAGTTCGGACGGGGTTGCAACTAATGAAAAACTGTTTTTT
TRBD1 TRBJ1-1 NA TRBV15 CATSLRTGNTEAFF TGTGCCACCAGCCTAAGGACAGGGAACACTGAAGCTTTCTTT
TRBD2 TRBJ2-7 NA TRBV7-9 CASSQSGVEGEQYF TGTGCCAGCAGCCAGAGCGGGGTAGAGGGCGAGCAGTACTTC
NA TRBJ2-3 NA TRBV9 CASSESGVPSDTQYF TGTGCCAGCAGCGAGTCAGGGGTGCCGAGCGATACGCAGTATTTT
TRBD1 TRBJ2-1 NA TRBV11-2 CASSLGTNRGEQFF TGTGCCAGCAGCCTAGGAACCAACAGGGGCGAGCAGTTCTTC
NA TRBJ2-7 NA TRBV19 CASSIDGGLEQYF TGTGCCAGTAGTATAGACGGCGGGTTGGAGCAGTACTTC
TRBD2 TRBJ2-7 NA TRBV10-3 CAISDLVALAGSYEQYF TGTGCCATCAGTGATTTAGTGGCCCTAGCGGGAAGCTACGAGCAGTACTTC
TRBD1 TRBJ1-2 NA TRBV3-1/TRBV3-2 CASSQERGTGANYGYTF TGTGCCAGCAGCCAAGAGCGAGGGACAGGGGCTAACTATGGCTACACCTTC
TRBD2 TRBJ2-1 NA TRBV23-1 CASSLGLAGLGPYNEQFF TGCGCCAGCAGTCTCGGACTAGCGGGACTCGGTCCCTACAATGAGCAGTTCTTC
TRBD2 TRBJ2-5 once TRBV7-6 CASSLSLAGGETQYF TGTGCCAGCAGCTTAAGCCTAGCGGGAGGAGAGACCCAGTACTTC
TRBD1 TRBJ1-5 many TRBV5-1 CASSRTGGNQPQHF TGCGCCAGCAGCAGGACAGGGGGCAATCAGCCCCAGCATTTT
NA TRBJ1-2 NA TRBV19 CASSILAGNYGYTF TGTGCCAGTAGTATTCTAGCTGGAAACTATGGCTACACCTTC
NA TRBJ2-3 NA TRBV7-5 CARSSQLTSGENTSTDTQYF TGTGCCAGAAGCTCCCAACTGACTAGCGGGGAGAACACTAGCACAGATACGCAGTATTTT
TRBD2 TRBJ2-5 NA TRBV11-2 CASRPLGREQETQYF TGTGCCAGCAGGCCGCTGGGGAGGGAACAAGAGACCCAGTACTTC
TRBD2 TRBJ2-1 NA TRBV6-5 CASSQTSRSYNEQFF TGTGCCAGCAGTCAGACTAGCCGCTCCTACAATGAGCAGTTCTTC
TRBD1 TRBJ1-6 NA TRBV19 CASSIGTGASPLHF TGTGCCAGTAGTATCGGGACAGGGGCTTCACCCCTCCACTTT
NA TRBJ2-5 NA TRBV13 CASSYPGVGETQYF TGTGCCAGCAGCTACCCGGGGGTAGGAGAGACCCAGTACTTC
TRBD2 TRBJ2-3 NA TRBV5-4 CASSFGTSGDTQYF TGTGCCAGCAGCTTCGGGACTAGCGGGGATACGCAGTATTTT
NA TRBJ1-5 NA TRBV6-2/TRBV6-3 CASSSFTGYNQPQHF TGTGCCAGCAGTTCATTTACAGGGTACAATCAGCCCCAGCATTTT
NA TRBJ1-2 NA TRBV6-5 CASSYSSEGGDGYTF TGTGCCAGCAGTTACTCGTCGGAGGGTGGGGACGGCTACACCTTC
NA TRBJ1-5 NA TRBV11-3 CASSCSYGGINQPQHF TGTGCCAGCAGCTGCTCATACGGAGGGATTAATCAGCCCCAGCATTTT
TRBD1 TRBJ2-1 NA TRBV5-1 CASSLGTGLYNEQFF TGCGCCAGCAGCTTGGGGACAGGCTTATACAATGAGCAGTTCTTC
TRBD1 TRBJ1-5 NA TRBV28 CASSAGTESNQPQHF TGTGCCAGCAGTGCTGGGACAGAGAGCAATCAGCCCCAGCATTTT
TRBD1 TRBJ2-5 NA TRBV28 CASSLPTADRVETQYF TGTGCCAGCAGCCTCCCGACCGCGGACAGGGTTGAGACCCAGTACTTC
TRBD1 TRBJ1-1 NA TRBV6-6 CASSQSGTGISYTEAFF TGTGCCAGCAGTCAGAGTGGGACAGGGATATCCTACACTGAAGCTTTCTTT